This is a list of T cell receptor beta chains from one sample in a study of CD8+ T cells in alopecia areata. The method was immunoSEQ multiplex PCR; TCRdb's version includes in-frame clones alone and lacks a portion of them. Altogether about 120,000 clones are present, around 60% being singletons, with the ten largest covering around 5.7%. The sequencing here drew on CD4+ T cells sorted from blood, taken at week 4, from a patient treated with tofacitinib. The receptors were sampled from a human donor with alopecia areata. The CDR3 runs from the conserved cysteine through the conserved F or W. Fields, in order: J gene, clone size, D gene, V gene, CDR3 DNA, CDR3 protein. The D gene is left open where the match is weak. Some rows have no size entry. The others give once, few or many, or a class for an expanded clone.

>TRBJ1-6|few|.|TRBV9
TGTGCCAGCAGTTATTCACCCCTCCACTTT
CASSYSPLHF
>TRBJ2-7|few|.|TRBV7-2
TGTGCCAGCAGCTTATATGGGTCCGAGCAGTACTTC
CASSLYGSEQYF
>TRBJ2-2|.|TRBD1|TRBV6-4
TGTGCCAGCAGGCCACAGGGGCTTGGAACCGGGGAGCTGTTTTTT
CASRPQGLGTGELFF
>TRBJ2-3|.|.|TRBV29-1
TGCAGCGTTGAAGGGCGGGACAGCTACACAGATACGCAGTATTTT
CSVEGRDSYTDTQYF
>TRBJ1-1|few|.|TRBV18
TGTGCCAGCTCACCACAGGTGAACACTGAAGCTTTCTTT
CASSPQVNTEAFF
>TRBJ2-5|few|TRBD1|TRBV30
TGTGCCTGGGAGGGTTGGGGACAGGGACATGAAGAGACCCAGTACTTC
CAWEGWGQGHEETQYF
>TRBJ2-1|.|.|TRBV7-9
TGTGCCAGCAGCTCCGCCTTGGCCTCCTACAATGAGCAGTTCTTC
CASSSALASYNEQFF
>TRBJ2-1|.|TRBD2|TRBV30
TGTGCCTGGAATCTAGCGGGTTCCTTATACAATGAGCAGTTCTTC
CAWNLAGSLYNEQFF
>TRBJ2-1|few|TRBD2|TRBV29-1
TGCAGCGTTGAACGGCTAGCGGGAAGAGGGACCTACAATGAGCAGTTCTTC
CSVERLAGRGTYNEQFF
>TRBJ1-2|.|.|TRBV7-2
TGTGCCAGCAGCTTAGTCGGGGATGGCTACACCTTC
CASSLVGDGYTF
>TRBJ1-4|.|.|TRBV29-1
TGCAGCGTTGAAGGGGGGGGCCGGGAAAAACTGTTTTTT
CSVEGGGREKLFF
>TRBJ1-3|.|TRBD1|TRBV9
TGTGCCAGCAGCGTAGGAGGAGGACAGGGCTCTGGAAACACCATATATTTT
CASSVGGGQGSGNTIYF
>TRBJ1-5|.|.|TRBV5-1
TGCGCCAGCAGCCGCTCTAGACGAAAGGCGCCAGACAGGAGCAATCAGCCCCAGCATTTT
CASSRSRRKAPDRSNQPQHF
>TRBJ2-1|.|.|TRBV5-1
TGCGCCAGCAGCTTGGCGACTCAGAATGAGCAGTTCTTC
CASSLATQNEQFF
>TRBJ2-3|.|.|TRBV30
TGTGCCTGGACATCTAGCACAGATACGCAGTATTTT
CAWTSSTDTQYF
>TRBJ2-2|.|.|TRBV29-1
TGCAGCGTTGGAGACAGGAACACCGGGGAGCTGTTTTTT
CSVGDRNTGELFF
>TRBJ1-1|few|.|TRBV7-9
TGTGCCAGCAGCCGAGGGACGGCGAACACTGAAGCTTTCTTT
CASSRGTANTEAFF
>TRBJ2-1|few|.|TRBV5-6
TGTGCCAGCAGCTTGAAGGTCAGGACACACAATGAGCAGTTCTTC
CASSLKVRTHNEQFF
>TRBJ2-5|.|.|TRBV5-4
TGCGCCAGCAGCCAAGATCACTTCGGAGAACGAGCCCAGTACTTC
CASSQDHFGERAQYF
>TRBJ1-5|.|.|TRBV7-8
TGTGCCAGCAGCTTACCCGACAGTAGTAATCAGCCCCAGCATTTT
CASSLPDSSNQPQHF
>TRBJ2-3|.|TRBD2|TRBV7-3
TGTGCCAGCAGCATACTAGCGGGGGGCACAGATACGCAGTATTTT
CASSILAGGTDTQYF
>TRBJ1-4|.|.|TRBV15
TGTGCCACCAGCAGAGTGGCCTTAAGACTGTTTTTT
CATSRVALRLFF
>TRBJ1-2|.|.|TRBV18
TGTGCCAGCTCCCCTCGTCGGCAGGCGGATGGCTACACCTTC
CASSPRRQADGYTF
>TRBJ2-1|.|.|TRBV30
TGTGCCTGGAGTCGGCAGTATCCCCACAATGAGCAGTTCTTC
CAWSRQYPHNEQFF
>TRBJ1-1|.|.|TRBV29-1
TGCAGCGTCCGGACAGAACGCACTGAAGCTTTCTTT
CSVRTERTEAFF
>TRBJ1-2|few|TRBD1|TRBV25-1
TGTGCCAGCAGTGAAGTCGGACAGGGTTTAGCTCATGGCTACACCTTC
CASSEVGQGLAHGYTF
>TRBJ2-7|.|.|TRBV27
TGTGCCAGCAGTTTATGGGACGGGGAAACCTACGAGCAGTACTTC
CASSLWDGETYEQYF
>TRBJ2-7|few|.|TRBV28
TGTGCCAGCAGATCTTTCTCTAGCTCCTACGAGCAGTACTTC
CASRSFSSSYEQYF
>TRBJ2-3|few|TRBD2|TRBV6-5
TGTGCCAGCAGGGGCAGCGGGGGCACAGATACGCAGTATTTT
CASRGSGGTDTQYF
>TRBJ2-1|.|.|TRBV28
TGTGCCAGCAGGGTAACTGCGAACAATGAGCAGTTCTTC
CASRVTANNEQFF
>TRBJ2-4|.|.|TRBV30
TGTGCCTCGGTCGAAAACATTCAGTACTTC
CASVENIQYF
>TRBJ1-4|.|.|TRBV11-2
TGTGCCAGCAGCTTAGACAGGGAGAATGAAAAACTGTTTTTT
CASSLDRENEKLFF
>TRBJ2-3|.|.|TRBV2
TGTGCCAGCAGAATAGACAACCACTGGGCAGATACGCAGTATTTT
CASRIDNHWADTQYF
>TRBJ2-3|few|.|TRBV7-9
TGTGCCAGCAGACCAAGGGGAGGAAGGGGGTCCACAGATACGCAGTATTTT
CASRPRGGRGSTDTQYF
>TRBJ2-7|.|.|TRBV29-1
TGCAGCGTTGTGGTCAGTTCCTACGAGCAGTACTTC
CSVVVSSYEQYF
>TRBJ1-4|.|.|TRBV4-3
TGCGCCAGCAGCCAAGTGTCGGGGACAACTAATGAAAAACTGTTTTTT
CASSQVSGTTNEKLFF
>TRBJ1-4|.|TRBD1|TRBV23-1
TGCGCCAGCACTTGGGACAGGGCGCGGTTTTTT
CASTWDRARFF
>TRBJ1-1|.|.|TRBV6-5
TGTGCCAGCAGTTACCGTGGTTCTGAAGCTTTCTTT
CASSYRGSEAFF
>TRBJ1-1|.|.|TRBV25-1
TGTGCCAGCAGTGAATCAAATTTAAGGACTGAAGCTTTCTTT
CASSESNLRTEAFF
>TRBJ1-5|many|TRBD1|TRBV15
TGTGCCACCAGCTCCCCCGGGACAGGGGCCCAGCCCCAGCATTTT
CATSSPGTGAQPQHF
>TRBJ2-7|.|.|TRBV15
TGTGCCACCAGCAGGGGGTCCGGGGTTGGGGAGCAGTACTTC
CATSRGSGVGEQYF
>TRBJ1-3|.|.|TRBV5-1
TGCGCCAGCAGCGCCGACGGGAACTCTGGAAACACCATATATTTT
CASSADGNSGNTIYF
>TRBJ2-5|.|.|TRBV7-2
TGTGCCAGCAGCTCCTTCGACAGAGGGACCCAGTACTTC
CASSSFDRGTQYF
>TRBJ2-2|.|TRBD2|TRBV29-1
TGCAGCGGTCTAGCGGGAGTTCGCACCGGGGAGCTGTTTTTT
CSGLAGVRTGELFF